Listed below are T cell receptor beta chains from one sample, sequenced in a study of blood T cell repertoires in COVID-19. Only in-frame clones appear in the TCRdb table, and some are missing; sequencing was by immunoSEQ multiplex PCR. This table has about 140,000 clones, about four fifths appearing once. Material: peripheral blood. Every receptor here comes from a human donor in a cohort sampled during active COVID-19. Both conserved end residues are part of each CDR3. The D gene is left open where the match is weak. Size values are once, few and many counts, or a class for expanded clones, and some rows have none.

D gene	V gene	J gene	clone size	CDR3 protein	CDR3 DNA
NA	TRBV14	TRBJ1-4	NA	CASSQGQGREKLFF	TGTGCCAGCAGCCAAGGCCAGGGAAGGGAAAAACTGTTTTTT
NA	TRBV19	TRBJ1-1	NA	CASSAEDRQLNTEAFF	TGTGCCAGTAGTGCCGAGGACAGACAGCTGAACACTGAAGCTTTCTTT
TRBD2	TRBV3-1/TRBV3-2	TRBJ2-3	few	CASSQAGEGTQYF	TGTGCCAGCAGCCAGGCGGGAGAAGGTACGCAGTATTTT
NA	TRBV7-2	TRBJ2-1	NA	CASSPQRSYNEQFF	TGTGCCAGCAGCCCCCAGCGATCCTACAATGAGCAGTTCTTC
TRBD2	TRBV4-2	TRBJ2-6	NA	CASSQVHSGGAAGANVLTF	TGTGCCAGCAGCCAAGTACATAGCGGGGGGGCCGCTGGGGCCAACGTCCTGACTTTC
NA	TRBV28	TRBJ2-3	NA	CASSPTATDTQYF	TGTGCCAGCAGCCCGACAGCCACAGATACGCAGTATTTT
TRBD1	TRBV9	TRBJ2-3	NA	CASSILGTASTDTQYF	TGTGCCAGCAGCATCCTAGGGACAGCTAGCACAGATACGCAGTATTTT
TRBD2	TRBV18	TRBJ2-1	NA	CASSPSGGAFNEQFF	TGTGCCAGCTCACCTAGCGGGGGGGCCTTCAATGAGCAGTTCTTC
NA	TRBV5-1	TRBJ2-1	NA	CASSLGQSNEQFF	TGCGCCAGCAGCTTGGGGCAGTCCAATGAGCAGTTCTTC
NA	TRBV5-1	TRBJ1-6	few	CASSLVGDSPLHF	TGCGCCAGCAGCTTGGTAGGGGATTCACCCCTCCACTTT
NA	TRBV11-1	TRBJ2-1	few	CASSLGGEQFF	TGTGCCAGCAGCTTAGGCGGTGAGCAGTTCTTC
NA	TRBV29-1	TRBJ2-7	once	CSGGESSYEQYF	TGCAGCGGCGGGGAAAGCTCCTACGAGCAGTACTTC
TRBD1	TRBV6-4	TRBJ2-1	NA	CASSRTGEGYEQFF	TGTGCCAGCAGCCGGACAGGGGAAGGTTATGAGCAGTTCTTC